The present T cell receptor beta chain was sequenced within a study of memory CD4+ T cells and cytomegalovirus serostatus. Overall study: This sample comes from healthy Belgian adults, eight or nine CMV seropositive, about 25 seronegative.

Concerning this clone: Its cognate antigen is unknown.

Single viable CD3+CD4+CD8-CD45RO+ cells were sorted as the memory CD4+ T cells. Some clones are missing from TCRdb's copy, which holds only in-frame ones; the method was immunoSEQ multiplex PCR. Of 64,000 or so clones in the sample, 60% to 80% are singletons; the top ten hold 0.88%. Germline V gene sequence: CDR1 GTSNPN, CDR2 SVGIG (reference sequence). V was trimmed by 2 bases and J by 0 bases, leaving 8 bases between them. The CDR3 runs 14 residues. Study-wide results and caveats: Of about 150 reported CMV TCRbeta sequences, 67 were found in memory CD4+ repertoires. Repertoires predicted CMV serostatus with median bootstrapped AUC of about 0.96. Suggested: most of the CMV-linked TCR signature lies in CD4+ memory cells.

This sequence joins TRBV30 and TRBJ1-5; D uncertain. Sample: memory CD4+ T cells from blood. The TCR originated in an adult in good health and CMV-seronegative. CDR3 in amino acids: CAWSRLISNQPQHF. The DNA of the CDR3 is TGTGCCTGGAGTCGTCTAATTAGCAATCAGCCCCAGCATTTT. Supplemented by reference TRBV30 and TRBJ1-5, the full variable domain reads SQTIHQWPATLVQPVGSPLSLECTVEGTSNPNLYWYRQAAGRGLQLLFYSVGIGQISSEVPQNLSASRPQDRQFILSSKKLLLSDSGFYLCAWSRLISNQPQHFGDGTRLSIL.